One and the same sample provided the 26 T cell receptor beta chains below, sequenced in a study of blood T cell repertoires in COVID-19. The protocol was immunoSEQ multiplex PCR, while the TCRdb copy is restricted to in-frame clones and leaves out a portion. The sample records 450,000 or so clones, approximately 90% being singletons. What was sequenced was peripheral blood. The receptors were sampled from a man aged 18-30 years with COVID-19, enrolled during active disease.

This chain connects TRBV7-9 to TRBJ2-4; 8 positions match TRBD1. Germline V gene lookup returns CDR1 SEHNR and CDR2 FQNEAQ (reference sequence). The CDR3 has 16 amino acids. V gave up 0 bases and J gave up 3 bases; unmatched junction bases: 4. CDR3 DNA sequence: TGTGCCAGCAGCTTAGCCCCCACAGGGGGCAAAAACATTCAGTACTTC. Translated: CASSLAPTGGKNIQYF.

This chain uses TRBV28 with TRBJ2-7; possible D gene TRBD1, 5 bases. The CDR3 has 12 residues. The germline V gene has CDR1 MDHEN and CDR2 SYDVKM. Trimming left V 8 bases short and J 3 bases short, with 11 bases between. CDR3 loop: CASHQGFYEQYF. CDR3 coding DNA: TGTGCCAGCCACCAGGGTTTCTACGAGCAGTACTTC.

The genes are TRBV6-6 and TRBJ1-2; tentatively, D is TRBD1 (6 bases). Germline values: CDR1 MNHNY, CDR2 SVGAGI (reference sequence). The V gene lost 5 bases and the J gene lost 0 bases, with 22 bases spanning the gap. The CDR3 totals 18 residues. The CDR3 nucleotides are TGTGCCAGCAGTCACCACGGAGATGACAGGCCCGCTAACTATGGCTACACCTTC. Translation gives CASSHHGDDRPANYGYTF.

Here the CDR3 reads CSVIATDTQYF. Here the CDR3 DNA reads TGCAGTGTAATAGCCACAGATACGCAGTATTTT. J is TRBJ2-3 and V is TRBV20-1; unclear D gene. Germline CDR1 is DFQATT and CDR2 is SNEGSKA (reference sequence). Trimming cost V 7 bases and J 2 bases, with 7 bases left between them. The CDR3 has 11 amino acids.

The chain joins TRBV5-4 to TRBJ1-2; possible D gene TRBD1, 5 bases. This CDR3 has 14 residues. V was pared by 3 bases and J by 4 bases, with 13 bases between. Germline loops: CDR1 SGHNT, CDR2 YYREEE (reference sequence). CDR3 bases: TGTGCCAGCAGCTCCTGGGCGGGGACCTATGGCTACACCTTC. Translation gives CASSSWAGTYGYTF.

This chain connects TRBV5-1 to TRBJ2-3; tentatively, D is TRBD2 (6 bases). The germline gives CDR1 SGHRS, CDR2 YFSETQ. V was trimmed by 2 bases and J by 1 base, leaving 8 bases between them. This CDR3 contains 14 residues. CDR3 amino acids: CASSFSGRTDTQYF. The DNA for the CDR3 is TGCGCCAGCAGCTTTAGCGGCCGCACAGATACGCAGTATTTT.

V and J are TRBV19 and TRBJ1-1, with 8 bases lining up with TRBD1. V lost 3 bases to trimming and J lost 2 bases; unmatched junction nucleotides: 8. The CDR3 has 16 residues. Germline CDR1 reads LNHDA; CDR2 reads SQIVND (reference sequence). This chain's CDR3 is CASSMGQGAFNTEAFF. CDR3 DNA sequence: TGTGCCAGTAGTATGGGGCAGGGGGCCTTTAACACTGAAGCTTTCTTT.

This clone showed up just once. The chain links TRBV2 to TRBJ2-5; the match to TRBD1 covers 9 bases. The CDR3 runs 15 residues. V lost 4 bases to trimming and J lost 6 bases; unmatched junction nucleotides: 9. CDR1 is SNHLY and CDR2 is FYNNEI in the germline V gene. CDR3 sequence (DNA): TGTGCCAGCAGTGCCGGGACAGGGTCTGGGCAGACCCAGTACTTC. Translated: CASSAGTGSGQTQYF.

V gene TRBV6-5 combines with J gene TRBJ2-4, with D possibly being TRBD1 (5 bases). Germline CDR1 MNHEY, CDR2 SVGAGI. The CDR3 is made up of 14 amino acids. The germline V and J ends were trimmed by 4 bases and 3 bases, with 10 bases remaining between them. The CDR3 DNA follows: TGTGCCAGCAGTTCCAGGGTTGGCAAAAACATTCAGTACTTC. It translates to CASSSRVGKNIQYF.

The chain is built from TRBV5-6 and TRBJ1-6; 9 bases map to TRBD1. V shed 4 bases, J shed 13 bases, and the junction held 12 bases outside the gene matches. This CDR3 spans 15 amino acids. CDR1 and CDR2 from the germline V gene are SGHDT and YYEEEE. The CDR3 is CASSRGGTGSIPLHF. CDR3 sequence (DNA): TGTGCCAGCAGCCGAGGGGGGACAGGGTCGATCCCCCTCCACTTT. The full variable domain, with the rest looked up from reference TRBV5-6 and TRBJ1-6, is DAGVTQSPTHLIKTRGQQVTLRCSPKSGHDTVSWYQQALGQGPQFIFQYYEEEERQRGNFPDRFSGHQFPNYSSELNVNALLLGDSALYLCASSRGGTGSIPLHFGNGTRLTVT.

This clone appeared many times. The rearrangement joins TRBV25-1 to TRBJ2-2, with D possibly TRBD2 on 5 matching bases. V gave up 1 base and J gave up 1 base, with 13 bases separating them. The CDR3 covers 17 residues. Germline CDR1 MGHDK, CDR2 SYGVNS. The CDR3 is CASSELGREVNTGELFF. CDR3 in DNA: TGTGCCAGCAGTGAATTGGGGAGAGAAGTGAACACCGGGGAGCTGTTTTTT.

This clone has a handful of counts. J is TRBJ2-2 and V is TRBV11-2; D is possibly TRBD1 (6 bases). CDR1 is SGHAT, CDR2 FQNNGV, per germline. CDR3 length: 15 amino acids. V was clipped by 0 bases and J by 7 bases, with 12 bases between them. The CDR3 spells CASSLDSGTNGELFF. CDR3 sequence (DNA): TGTGCCAGCAGCTTAGACTCCGGGACAAACGGGGAGCTGTTTTTT.

The chain joins TRBV9 to TRBJ2-4; 13 bases align to TRBD2. CDR1 and CDR2 from the germline V gene are SGDLS and YYNGEE. V was clipped by 3 bases and J by 1 base; unmatched bases: 7. This CDR3 has 18 residues. CDR3 amino acids: CASSALAGGPLAKNIQYF. As DNA, the CDR3 is TGTGCCAGCAGCGCACTAGCGGGGGGGCCCCTGGCCAAAAACATTCAGTACTTC. The variable domain in full, completed from reference TRBV9 and TRBJ2-4, reads DSGVTQTPKHLITATGQRVTLRCSPRSGDLSVYWYQQSLDQGLQFLIQYYNGEERAKGNILERFSAQQFPDLHSELNLSSLELGDSALYFCASSALAGGPLAKNIQYFGAGTRLSVL.

The chain joins TRBV11-3 to TRBJ2-3; 7 positions match TRBD2. V shed 5 bases, J shed 0 bases, and the junction held 2 bases outside the gene matches. Germline V lookup: CDR1 SGHNT, CDR2 YENEEA. The CDR3 sequence is 14 residues long. Written as DNA, the CDR3 is TGTGCCAGCAGCCCGGGGGGTAGCACAGATACGCAGTATTTT. Its protein product is CASSPGGSTDTQYF. Full variable domain (missing parts from reference TRBV11-3 and TRBJ2-3): EAGVVQSPRYKIIEKKQPVAFWCNPISGHNTLYWYLQNLGQGPELLIRYENEEAVDDSQLPKDRFSAERLKGVDSTLKIQPAELGDSAVYLCASSPGGSTDTQYFGPGTRLTVL.

V and J are TRBV25-1 and TRBJ2-2; weak D call: TRBD2 (6 bases). Trimming took 6 bases from V and 4 from J, leaving 18 bases between them. CDR1 and CDR2 from the germline V gene are MGHDK and SYGVNS. The CDR3 has 16 residues. The CDR3 sequence: CASSGPGGVGTGELFF. The CDR3 bases are TGTGCCAGCAGCGGCCCCGGAGGGGTTGGCACCGGGGAGCTGTTTTTT.

The sample holds one count of this clone. The chain links TRBV5-1 to TRBJ2-2; TRBD1 matches 9 bases. The V segment lost 4 bases and the J segment 5 bases; nucleotides outside the gene matches: 9. CDR1 and CDR2 (germline): SGHRS, YFSETQ. The CDR3 loop spans 16 amino acids. In DNA, the CDR3 is TGCGCCAGCAGCCCCATGGGACAGGGCGGTACCGGGGAGCTGTTTTTT. As protein: CASSPMGQGGTGELFF.

The chain employs TRBV27 and TRBJ1-2; TRBD1 might be the D (6 bases). CDR1 is MNHEY, CDR2 SMNVEV, per germline (reference sequence). V lost 2 bases and J 5 bases, leaving 27 bases between the germline ends. This CDR3 region has 19 residues. The CDR3 region has the DNA TGTGCCAGCAGTTTAATCCCCCCGACAGGTTTGTTGCTGGGGTATGGCTACACCTTC. Its translation: CASSLIPPTGLLLGYGYTF.

V and J are TRBV5-8 and TRBJ1-3, with 8 positions matching TRBD1. The junction had 7 bases not matched to a gene; V was cut back by 4 bases and J by 4 bases. This CDR3 comprises 15 residues. Looked up from germline, CDR1 is SGHTS and CDR2 is YDEGEE. CDR3: CASSVRTGRGNTIYF. Here the CDR3 DNA reads TGTGCCAGCAGCGTCCGGACAGGGCGCGGAAACACCATATATTTT.

This chain uses TRBV5-4 with TRBJ2-7, with 8 nucleotides matching TRBD2. V lost 9 bases, J lost 5 bases, and 13 bases stayed unmatched. The CDR3 loop spans 14 amino acids. Germline CDR1 is SGHNT and CDR2 is YYREEE (reference sequence). The CDR3 DNA sequence: TGTGCCACCGGCGGGGGGCCCCTCGGGGACGAGCAGTACTTC. Translation: CATGGGPLGDEQYF.

J is TRBJ2-4 and V is TRBV12-3 or TRBV12-4, with a weak D call TRBD2 (5 bases). The ends were cut back, 6 bases at V and 8 bases at J, with 14 bases in the middle. The CDR3 covers 13 residues. The CDR3 region has the DNA TGTGCCAGCAGCTTAAGACCCGGGGACATTCAGTACTTC. Amino acids: CASSLRPGDIQYF.

CDR3 sequence reads: CASTQAGANVLTF. The DNA for the CDR3 is TGTGCCAGCACCCAGGCTGGGGCCAACGTCCTGACTTTC. V usage is TRBV5-4 and J usage is TRBJ2-6; D not certain. Germline CDR1 is SGHNT and CDR2 is YYREEE (reference sequence). V lost 6 bases and J lost 2, with 6 bases in between. This CDR3 spans 13 amino acids.

The chain has TRBV6-1 and TRBJ1-4; possible D gene TRBD1, 6 bases. Trimming stripped 3 bases from V and 0 bases from J, with 14 bases between. The germline gives CDR1 MNHNS, CDR2 SASEGT. The CDR3 spans 17 residues. CDR3 in amino acids: CASSDPGKGATNEKLFF. Written as DNA, the CDR3 is TGTGCCAGCAGTGACCCAGGCAAGGGGGCAACTAATGAAAAACTGTTTTTT.

V and J are TRBV24-1 and TRBJ1-5, with D possibly matching TRBD1 (5 bases). This CDR3 has 15 residues. Between the trimmed V and J ends, which lost 7 bases and 2 bases, there was a span of 14 bases. Germline V CDR1 and CDR2: KGHDR, SFDVKD. In nucleotides, the CDR3 is TGTGCCACCAGCACGACAGAAGACGGCAATCAGCCCCAGCATTTT. It codes for CATSTTEDGNQPQHF.

This chain uses TRBV5-8 with TRBJ1-3; 7 bases align to TRBD1. From germline, CDR1 is SGHTS and CDR2 YDEGEE. The CDR3 runs to 19 residues. Trimming cost V 1 base and J 0 bases; bases outside gene matches: 13. The CDR3 loop is CASSLQVWDRLYSGNTIYF. In DNA form, the CDR3 reads TGTGCCAGCAGCTTGCAGGTGTGGGACAGACTTTACTCTGGAAACACCATATATTTT. The complete variable domain, with remaining parts taken from reference TRBV5-8 and TRBJ1-3, reads EAGVTQSPTHLIKTRGQQATLRCSPISGHTSVYWYQQALGLGLQFLLWYDEGEERNRGNFPPRFSGRQFPNYSSELNVNALELEDSALYLCASSLQVWDRLYSGNTIYFGEGSWLTVV.

This chain uses TRBV4-1 with TRBJ2-3; TRBD1 might be the D (6 bases). Trimming cost V 5 bases and J 2 bases, with 11 bases left between them. Germline V gene data show CDR1 as MGHRA and CDR2 as YSYEKL. This CDR3 contains 14 residues. CDR3 region: CASSSGVTTDTQYF. CDR3 in DNA: TGCGCCAGCAGCTCAGGGGTAACCACAGATACGCAGTATTTT.

This clone was recorded once. V and J are TRBV19 and TRBJ1-5; D is possibly TRBD1 (5 bases). Germline values: CDR1 LNHDA, CDR2 SQIVND (reference sequence). The CDR3 length is 13 residues. The V end lost 8 bases, the J end lost 1 base, and 9 bases lay between the germline ends. For the CDR3, the DNA is TGTGCCAGTGACAGTAGCAGCAATCAGCCCCAGCATTTT. Protein sequence: CASDSSSNQPQHF.